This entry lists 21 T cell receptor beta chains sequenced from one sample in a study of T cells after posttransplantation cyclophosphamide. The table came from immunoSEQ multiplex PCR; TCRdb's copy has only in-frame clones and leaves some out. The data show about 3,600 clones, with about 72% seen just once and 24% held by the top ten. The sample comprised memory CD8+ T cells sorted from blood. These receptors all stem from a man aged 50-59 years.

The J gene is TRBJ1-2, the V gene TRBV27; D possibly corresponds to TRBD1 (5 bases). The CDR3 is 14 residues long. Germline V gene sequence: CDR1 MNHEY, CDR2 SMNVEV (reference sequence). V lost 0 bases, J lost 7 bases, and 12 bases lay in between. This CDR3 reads CASSLSMGGGGYTF. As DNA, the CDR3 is TGTGCCAGCAGTTTATCGATGGGGGGGGGTGGCTACACCTTC.

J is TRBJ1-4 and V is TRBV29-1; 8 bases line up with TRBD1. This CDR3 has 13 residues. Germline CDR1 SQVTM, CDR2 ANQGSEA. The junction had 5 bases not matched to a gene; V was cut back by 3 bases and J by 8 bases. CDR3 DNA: TGCAGCGTTGAGGACAGGGAGGGGGAAAAACTGTTTTTT. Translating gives CSVEDREGEKLFF.

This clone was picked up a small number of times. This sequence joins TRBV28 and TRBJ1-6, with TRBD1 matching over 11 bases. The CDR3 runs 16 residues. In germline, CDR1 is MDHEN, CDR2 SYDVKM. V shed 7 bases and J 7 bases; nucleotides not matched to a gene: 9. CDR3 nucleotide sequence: TGTGCCAGCACCTTGTTGGGACAGGGGGGGAATTCACCCCTCCACTTT. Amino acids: CASTLLGQGGNSPLHF.

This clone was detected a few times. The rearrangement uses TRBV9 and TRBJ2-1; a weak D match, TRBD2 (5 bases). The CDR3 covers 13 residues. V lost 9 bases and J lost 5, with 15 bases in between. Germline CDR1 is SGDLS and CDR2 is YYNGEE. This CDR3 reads CATTRDGDNEQFF. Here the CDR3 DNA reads TGTGCCACCACACGGGATGGAGACAATGAGCAGTTCTTC.

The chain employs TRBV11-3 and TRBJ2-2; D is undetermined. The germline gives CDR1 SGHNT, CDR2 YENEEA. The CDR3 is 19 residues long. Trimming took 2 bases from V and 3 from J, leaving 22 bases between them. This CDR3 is CASSLYLGSTTSDTGELFF. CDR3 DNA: TGTGCCAGCAGCTTATACCTGGGTTCCACGACTTCCGACACCGGGGAGCTGTTTTTT.

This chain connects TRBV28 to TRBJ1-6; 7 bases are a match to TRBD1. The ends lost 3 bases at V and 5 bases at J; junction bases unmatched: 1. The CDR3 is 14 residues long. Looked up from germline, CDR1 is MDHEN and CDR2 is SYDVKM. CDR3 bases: TGTGCCAGCAGTTTTGGGACAGATAATTCACCCCTCCACTTT. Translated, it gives CASSFGTDNSPLHF.

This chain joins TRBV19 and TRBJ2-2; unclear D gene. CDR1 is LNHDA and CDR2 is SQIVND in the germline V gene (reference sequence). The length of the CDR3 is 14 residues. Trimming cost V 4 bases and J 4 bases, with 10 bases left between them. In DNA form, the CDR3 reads TGTGCCAGTAGTACTAGTTTTGGCACCGGGGAGCTGTTTTTT. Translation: CASSTSFGTGELFF.

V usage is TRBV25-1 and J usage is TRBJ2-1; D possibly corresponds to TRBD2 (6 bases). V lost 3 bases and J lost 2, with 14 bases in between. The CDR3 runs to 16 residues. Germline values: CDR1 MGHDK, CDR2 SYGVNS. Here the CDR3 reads CASSDLTSRAYNEQFF. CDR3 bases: TGTGCCAGCAGTGATTTAACTAGCAGAGCCTACAATGAGCAGTTCTTC.

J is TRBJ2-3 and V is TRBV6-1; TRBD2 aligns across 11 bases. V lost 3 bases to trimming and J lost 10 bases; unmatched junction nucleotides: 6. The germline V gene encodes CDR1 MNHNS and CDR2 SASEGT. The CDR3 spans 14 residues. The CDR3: CASSDSGRAWSQYF. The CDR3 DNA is TGTGCCAGCAGTGATAGCGGGAGGGCCTGGTCGCAGTATTTT.

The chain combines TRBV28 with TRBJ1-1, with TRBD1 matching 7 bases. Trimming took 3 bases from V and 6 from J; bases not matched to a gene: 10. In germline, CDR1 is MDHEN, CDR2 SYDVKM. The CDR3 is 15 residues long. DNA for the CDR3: TGTGCCAGCAGTTTGGGACCCGACAGGGCGTCTGAAGCTTTCTTT. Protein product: CASSLGPDRASEAFF. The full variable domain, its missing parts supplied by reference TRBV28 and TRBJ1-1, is DVKVTQSSRYLVKRTGEKVFLECVQDMDHENMFWYRQDPGLGLRLIYFSYDVKMKEKGDIPEGYSVSREKKERFSLILESASTNQTSMYLCASSLGPDRASEAFFGQGTRLTVV.

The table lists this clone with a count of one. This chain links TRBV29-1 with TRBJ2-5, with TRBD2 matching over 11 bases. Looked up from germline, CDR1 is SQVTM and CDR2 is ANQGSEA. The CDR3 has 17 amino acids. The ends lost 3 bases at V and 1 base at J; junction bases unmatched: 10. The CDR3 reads CSVEGGGLAGGQETQYF. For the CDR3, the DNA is TGCAGCGTTGAGGGAGGGGGGCTAGCGGGGGGCCAAGAGACCCAGTACTTC. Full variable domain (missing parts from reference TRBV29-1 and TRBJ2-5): SAVISQKPSRDICQRGTSLTIQCQVDSQVTMMFWYRQQPGQSLTLIATANQGSEATYESGFVIDKFPISRPNLTFSTLTVSNMSPEDSSIYLCSVEGGGLAGGQETQYFGPGTRLLVL.

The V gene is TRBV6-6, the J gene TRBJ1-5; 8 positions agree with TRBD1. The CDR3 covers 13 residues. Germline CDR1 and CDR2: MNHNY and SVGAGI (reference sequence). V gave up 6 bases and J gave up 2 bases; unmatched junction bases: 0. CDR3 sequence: CASRGQGNQPQHF. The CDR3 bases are TGTGCCAGCAGGGGACAGGGCAATCAGCCCCAGCATTTT.

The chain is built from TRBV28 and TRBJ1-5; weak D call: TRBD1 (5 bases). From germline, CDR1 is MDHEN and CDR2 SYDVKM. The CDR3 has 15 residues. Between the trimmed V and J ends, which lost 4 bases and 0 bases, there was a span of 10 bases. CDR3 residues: CASSWGSYSNQPQHF. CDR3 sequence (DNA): TGTGCCAGCAGTTGGGGCTCGTATAGCAATCAGCCCCAGCATTTT. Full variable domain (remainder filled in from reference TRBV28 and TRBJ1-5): DVKVTQSSRYLVKRTGEKVFLECVQDMDHENMFWYRQDPGLGLRLIYFSYDVKMKEKGDIPEGYSVSREKKERFSLILESASTNQTSMYLCASSWGSYSNQPQHFGDGTRLSIL.

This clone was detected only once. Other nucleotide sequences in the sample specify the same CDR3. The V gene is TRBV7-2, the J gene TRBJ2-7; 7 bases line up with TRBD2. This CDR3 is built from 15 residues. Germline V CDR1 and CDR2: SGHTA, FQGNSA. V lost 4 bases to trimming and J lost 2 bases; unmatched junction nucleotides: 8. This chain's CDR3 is CASSSPAGTTYEQYF. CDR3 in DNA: TGTGCCAGCAGCTCACCCGCCGGGACTACCTACGAGCAGTACTTC.

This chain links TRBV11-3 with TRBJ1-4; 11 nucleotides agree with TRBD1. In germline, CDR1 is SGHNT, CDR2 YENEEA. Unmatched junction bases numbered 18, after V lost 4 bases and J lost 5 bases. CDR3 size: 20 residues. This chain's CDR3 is CASSSHPPGTGGASNEKLFF. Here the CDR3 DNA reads TGTGCCAGCAGCTCACACCCCCCAGGGACAGGGGGTGCTTCGAATGAAAAACTGTTTTTT.

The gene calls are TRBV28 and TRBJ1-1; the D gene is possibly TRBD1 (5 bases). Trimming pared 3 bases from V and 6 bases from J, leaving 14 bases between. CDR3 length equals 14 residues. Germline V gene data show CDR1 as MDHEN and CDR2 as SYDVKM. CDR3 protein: CASSFGRGGPEAFF. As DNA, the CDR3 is TGTGCCAGCAGTTTTGGCCGCGGGGGTCCTGAAGCTTTCTTT.

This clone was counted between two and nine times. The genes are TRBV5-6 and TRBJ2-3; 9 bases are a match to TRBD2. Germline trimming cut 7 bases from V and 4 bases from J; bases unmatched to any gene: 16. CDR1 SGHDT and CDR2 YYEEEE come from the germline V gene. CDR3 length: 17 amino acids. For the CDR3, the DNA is TGTGCCAGCGCAGGTAGCGGGGGCCTAAAAGGCGCAGATACGCAGTATTTT. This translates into CASAGSGGLKGADTQYF.

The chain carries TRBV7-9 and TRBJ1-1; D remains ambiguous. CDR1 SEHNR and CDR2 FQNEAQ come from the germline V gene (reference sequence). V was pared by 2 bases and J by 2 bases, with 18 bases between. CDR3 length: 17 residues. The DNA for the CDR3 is TGTGCCAGCAGCTTACCGGATTATGGGGAGGCAAACACTGAAGCTTTCTTT. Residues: CASSLPDYGEANTEAFF.

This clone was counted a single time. The CDR3 spells CASSFSAGTYEQYF. The CDR3 nucleotides are TGCGCCAGCAGCTTTTCGGCGGGTACCTACGAGCAGTACTTC. The chain uses TRBV5-1 and TRBJ2-7, with D perhaps TRBD2 (5 bases). This CDR3 comprises 14 residues. V was trimmed by 2 bases and J by 2 bases, leaving 11 bases between them. Germline CDR1 and CDR2: SGHRS and YFSETQ.

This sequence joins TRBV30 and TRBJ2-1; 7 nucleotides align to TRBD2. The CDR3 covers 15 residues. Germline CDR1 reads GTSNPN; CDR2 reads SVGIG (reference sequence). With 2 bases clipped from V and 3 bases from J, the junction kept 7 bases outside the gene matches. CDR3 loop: CAWSSGSGLYNEQFF. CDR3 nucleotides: TGTGCCTGGAGTTCGGGTAGCGGGCTCTACAATGAGCAGTTCTTC.

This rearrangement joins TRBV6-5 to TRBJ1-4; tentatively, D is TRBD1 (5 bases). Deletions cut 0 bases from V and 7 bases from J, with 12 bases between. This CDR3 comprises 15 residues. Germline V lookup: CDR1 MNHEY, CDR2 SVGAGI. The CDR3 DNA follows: TGTGCCAGCAGTTACTCGTTGGGGGGGAGTGAAAAACTGTTTTTT. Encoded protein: CASSYSLGGSEKLFF.